Listed below are T cell receptor beta chains from one sample, sequenced in a study of blood T cell repertoires in COVID-19. Libraries were prepared by immunoSEQ multiplex PCR; TCRdb keeps only in-frame clonotypes and omits some of them. Here the sample spans approximately 220,000 clones, 85% to 90% being singletons. The material sequenced was PBMCs or T cells enriched from blood (not recorded which). These TCRs come from a man aged 30-40 years who had been exposed to COVID-19. The CDR3 runs from the conserved cysteine through the conserved F or W. A D gene is named only where the DNA matches it firmly. Expanded clones are given a class, and other clones once, few, many or no size at all.

D gene: -
V gene: TRBV14
clone size: -
J gene: TRBJ1-2
CDR3 protein: CASSQGLDYGYTF
CDR3 DNA: TGTGCCAGCAGCCAAGGGTTAGACTATGGCTACACCTTC

D gene: -
V gene: TRBV4-3
clone size: -
J gene: TRBJ2-6
CDR3 protein: CASSPDSSSGANVLTF
CDR3 DNA: TGCGCCAGCAGCCCGGACAGCAGCTCTGGGGCCAACGTCCTGACTTTC

D gene: TRBD2
V gene: TRBV6-2/TRBV6-3
clone size: once
J gene: TRBJ2-1
CDR3 protein: CASSYSLAGGNEQFF
CDR3 DNA: TGTGCCAGCAGTTATTCCCTAGCGGGGGGGAATGAGCAGTTCTTC

D gene: TRBD2
V gene: TRBV19
clone size: once
J gene: TRBJ2-3
CDR3 protein: CASSQPTSGGADTQYF
CDR3 DNA: TGTGCCAGTAGTCAACCTACTAGCGGGGGGGCAGATACGCAGTATTTT

D gene: -
V gene: TRBV7-9
clone size: -
J gene: TRBJ2-1
CDR3 protein: CASSLLGQGKWNEQFF
CDR3 DNA: TGTGCCAGCAGCCTACTCGGGCAGGGGAAATGGAATGAGCAGTTCTTC

D gene: -
V gene: TRBV7-9
clone size: -
J gene: TRBJ1-2
CDR3 protein: CASSLVDAYGYTF
CDR3 DNA: TGTGCCAGCAGCTTAGTAGATGCCTATGGCTACACCTTC

D gene: TRBD2
V gene: TRBV30
clone size: -
J gene: TRBJ2-5
CDR3 protein: CAWSPHAGGQGGETQYF
CDR3 DNA: TGTGCCTGGAGTCCACACGCGGGGGGGCAGGGTGGAGAGACCCAGTACTTC

D gene: -
V gene: TRBV7-2
clone size: -
J gene: TRBJ2-7
CDR3 protein: CASSFGQSYEQYF
CDR3 DNA: TGTGCCAGCAGTTTCGGACAGTCCTACGAGCAGTACTTC

D gene: -
V gene: TRBV5-6
clone size: -
J gene: TRBJ2-7
CDR3 protein: CASSLTGRSYEQYF
CDR3 DNA: TGTGCCAGCAGCTTGACCGGCAGGTCCTACGAGCAGTACTTC

D gene: TRBD2
V gene: TRBV6-6
clone size: -
J gene: TRBJ2-7
CDR3 protein: CASSLGLAGTYEQYF
CDR3 DNA: TGTGCCAGCAGCCTCGGACTAGCGGGGACCTACGAGCAGTACTTC

D gene: -
V gene: TRBV19
clone size: -
J gene: TRBJ2-4
CDR3 protein: CASRDYGGIQYF
CDR3 DNA: TGTGCCAGTAGGGACTACGGTGGCATTCAGTACTTC

D gene: TRBD1
V gene: TRBV23-1
clone size: once
J gene: TRBJ1-2
CDR3 protein: CASRVARQGAYGYTF
CDR3 DNA: TGCGCCAGCAGGGTTGCACGACAGGGGGCGTATGGCTACACCTTC

D gene: -
V gene: TRBV4-1
clone size: -
J gene: TRBJ2-5
CDR3 protein: CASSQDFAPDTAQYF
CDR3 DNA: TGCGCCAGCAGCCAAGATTTCGCCCCTGATACGGCCCAGTACTTC

D gene: -
V gene: TRBV6-1
clone size: -
J gene: TRBJ1-5
CDR3 protein: CASSDLSVFQPQHF
CDR3 DNA: TGTGCCAGCAGTGATTTGTCGGTATTCCAGCCCCAGCATTTT

D gene: -
V gene: TRBV29-1
clone size: -
J gene: TRBJ1-1
CDR3 protein: CSVERLERTEAFF
CDR3 DNA: TGCAGCGTTGAACGCCTCGAGAGGACTGAAGCTTTCTTT

D gene: -
V gene: TRBV7-9
clone size: few
J gene: TRBJ2-2
CDR3 protein: CASSLSQTGELFF
CDR3 DNA: TGTGCCAGCAGCTTATCCCAAACCGGGGAGCTGTTTTTT

D gene: TRBD2
V gene: TRBV5-1
clone size: -
J gene: TRBJ2-1
CDR3 protein: CASSLDTSGVPFF
CDR3 DNA: TGCGCCAGCAGCTTGGATACCAGCGGGGTCCCGTTCTTC

D gene: -
V gene: TRBV5-6
clone size: -
J gene: TRBJ2-5
CDR3 protein: CASSPRKTARYQETQYF
CDR3 DNA: TGTGCCAGCAGCCCTAGGAAGACAGCGAGGTACCAAGAGACCCAGTACTTC

D gene: -
V gene: TRBV18
clone size: -
J gene: TRBJ2-5
CDR3 protein: CASSPQQGLQETQYF
CDR3 DNA: TGTGCCAGCTCACCGCAACAGGGTCTACAAGAGACCCAGTACTTC

D gene: TRBD1
V gene: TRBV7-2
clone size: -
J gene: TRBJ1-5
CDR3 protein: CASSSGGPGRQPQHF
CDR3 DNA: TGTGCCAGCAGCTCAGGGGGTCCAGGTCGACAGCCCCAGCATTTT

D gene: TRBD2
V gene: TRBV7-3
clone size: -
J gene: TRBJ2-1
CDR3 protein: CASSSLGGGTREVNEQFF
CDR3 DNA: TGTGCCAGCAGCTCCCTGGGGGGCGGGACTAGGGAAGTGAATGAGCAGTTCTTC

D gene: -
V gene: TRBV7-9
clone size: -
J gene: TRBJ1-2
CDR3 protein: CASSWLGGSDGYTF
CDR3 DNA: TGTGCCAGCAGCTGGCTCGGAGGTAGCGATGGCTACACCTTC

D gene: -
V gene: TRBV19
clone size: once
J gene: TRBJ2-3
CDR3 protein: CASSRGDLLRQYF
CDR3 DNA: TGTGCCAGTAGTAGGGGGGACCTCCTTCGGCAGTATTTT

D gene: TRBD1
V gene: TRBV11-2
clone size: -
J gene: TRBJ2-7
CDR3 protein: CASSLLLRDRGRLWEQYF
CDR3 DNA: TGTGCCAGCAGCTTATTGCTTAGGGACAGGGGAAGATTATGGGAGCAGTACTTC

D gene: TRBD1
V gene: TRBV5-1
clone size: -
J gene: TRBJ1-5
CDR3 protein: CASSITGDRNQPQHF
CDR3 DNA: TGCGCCAGCAGCATAACAGGGGACCGGAATCAGCCCCAGCATTTT

D gene: TRBD2
V gene: TRBV11-3
clone size: -
J gene: TRBJ2-1
CDR3 protein: CASSSRTSGGEQFF
CDR3 DNA: TGTGCCAGCAGCTCCAGGACTAGCGGGGGTGAGCAGTTCTTC